What follows are 2 T cell receptor beta chains derived from one specimen sequenced in a study of CD8+CD57+ T cells in acquired aplastic anemia. Flow cytometry had shown expanded CD8+CD57+ cells in the patients chosen for sequencing. According to the study, genomic DNA was the template for TCR beta VDJ and CDR3 profiling. TCRdb independently ran MiXCR on the reads; one entry per CDR3 protein. The table lists approximately 220,000 distinct CDR3 sequences, around half of them singletons. Sequenced: sorted CD4+, CD8+, or CD8+CD57+ T cells (not recorded which) from PBMCs. The receptor source for this set is a human donor with aplastic anemia.

In this sample, this clonotype turned up many times. V usage is TRBV7-8 and J usage is TRBJ2-1; D is unresolved. The CDR3 totals 13 residues. Germline-derived CDR1 and CDR2 are SGHVS and FQNEAQ. Trimming cost V 8 bases and J 6 bases, with 14 bases left between them. The CDR3 protein is CASGPELSNEQFF. The CDR3 DNA follows: TGTGCCAGCGGCCCAGAACTGTCCAATGAGCAGTTCTTC.

Points on this clonotype: Relative to the germline gene, one junction end is altered; a read error may explain this. V is TRBV5-1 and J is TRBJ1-2; D gene uncertain. Germline CDR1 SGHRS, CDR2 YFSETQ. The CDR3 totals 17 residues. CDR3 region: CASSRPRDGNFNYGYTF. The CDR3 nucleotides read TGTGCCAGCAGCCGGCCCCGAGACGGGAATTTTAACTATGGCTACACCTTC.